These T cell receptor beta chains were read from a single sample in a study of beta chain features in type 1 diabetes. Some clones are missing from TCRdb's copy, which holds only in-frame ones; the method was immunoSEQ multiplex PCR. The sample contains about 230,000 clones, 9.6% of which appear only once. Material: naive CD4+ T cells from blood. All receptors come from a woman aged 18-29 years in good health. The CDR3 runs from the conserved cysteine through the conserved F or W. D genes are given only for firm matches. Clone size, where shown, is once, few, many, or a class for clones that have expanded.

v_gene,len,j_gene,d_gene,abundance,CDR3nt,CDR3aa
TRBV15,13,TRBJ1-4,.,few,TGTGCCACCAGCAGAGGAGGGGGAGAAAAACTGTTTTTT,CATSRGGGEKLFF
TRBV18,12,TRBJ2-5,TRBD2,few,TGTGCCAGCTCGGGGGGGCAAGAGACCCAGTACTTC,CASSGGQETQYF
TRBV5-1,15,TRBJ2-3,.,.,TGCGCCAGCAGGGCTGTGGGGACTAGCACAGATACGCAGTATTTT,CASRAVGTSTDTQYF
TRBV5-5,17,TRBJ1-1,.,once,TGTGCCAGCAGCTTGTCGCTGGCGGGCCGGGGGGACACTGAAGCTTTCTTT,CASSLSLAGRGDTEAFF
TRBV6-5,14,TRBJ2-1,TRBD2,few,TGTGCCAGCAGTGAGGTACTAGCGCTCAATGAGCAGTTCTTC,CASSEVLALNEQFF
TRBV5-6,14,TRBJ2-3,TRBD1,.,TGTGCCAGCAGTTCCGGGAAGGGGGCCGATACGCAGTATTTT,CASSSGKGADTQYF
TRBV2,14,TRBJ1-4,.,few,TGTGCCAGCAGTGAAAGTACGGCGAGCGGGTTCTCCTCTTTT,CASSESTASGFSSF
TRBV5-1,15,TRBJ2-7,TRBD2,.,TGCGCCAGCAGCTCTCGACTAGCGGGATTCTACGAGCAGTACTTC,CASSSRLAGFYEQYF
TRBV9,16,TRBJ1-6,.,.,TGTGCCAGCAGCGTAGGCGAGGGATCCTGGAATTCACCCCTCCACTTT,CASSVGEGSWNSPLHF
TRBV6-5,13,TRBJ1-2,.,.,TGTGCCAGCAGTTACGAGGCAGCGTATGGCTACACCTTC,CASSYEAAYGYTF
TRBV7-9,17,TRBJ1-4,TRBD1,.,TGTGCCAGCAGCTTAGGGGACAGGACCGGACCTAATGAAAAACTGTTTTTT,CASSLGDRTGPNEKLFF
TRBV27,12,TRBJ2-1,.,.,TGTGCCAGCAGTTTATTAAGGGGTGAGCAGTTCTTC,CASSLLRGEQFF
TRBV20-1,11,TRBJ1-1,.,few,TGCAGTGCTAGTCGCTCGGCTGAAGCTTTCTTT,CSASRSAEAFF
TRBV30,11,TRBJ1-2,.,.,TGTGCCTGGAGTCTTCGGAGCGGCTACACCTTC,CAWSLRSGYTF
TRBV9,15,TRBJ1-2,TRBD1,few,TGTGCCAGCAGCGGCACAGGGGCCCCGGTCTATGGCTACACCTTC,CASSGTGAPVYGYTF
TRBV30,13,TRBJ2-5,.,.,TGTGCCTGGAGTGTAGACAGTCAAGAGACCCAGTACTTC,CAWSVDSQETQYF
TRBV7-6,15,TRBJ2-5,TRBD2,few,TGTGCCAGCAGCGTATTAGCGGGGGGCCCGGAGACCCAGTACTTC,CASSVLAGGPETQYF
TRBV7-3,16,TRBJ2-5,TRBD2,many,TGTGCCAGCAGCTCAGCAGGACTAGCGGGTGGAGAGACCCAGTACTTC,CASSSAGLAGGETQYF
TRBV6-5,15,TRBJ2-1,TRBD1,few,TGTGCCAGCAGTACCGGGACAGGGGCCGGGAATGAGCAGTTCTTC,CASSTGTGAGNEQFF
TRBV11-2,15,TRBJ1-1,.,.,TGTGCCAGCAGCTTAGGCGGTAACATGAACACTGAAGCTTTCTTT,CASSLGGNMNTEAFF
TRBV5-1,18,TRBJ2-7,TRBD1,.,TGCGCCAGCAGCTTGGGGCCTTCCTCCGGGACAGGGGGCAGGGAGCAGTACTTC,CASSLGPSSGTGGREQYF
TRBV28,15,TRBJ2-5,TRBD1,.,TGTGCCAGCAGTTTAGCCGGACAGGGACAAGAGACCCAGTACTTC,CASSLAGQGQETQYF
TRBV9,14,TRBJ2-7,TRBD2,few,TGTGCCAGCAGCGTCACGGGAGGGCCGGGCGAGCAGTACTTC,CASSVTGGPGEQYF
TRBV30,8,TRBJ2-5,.,few,TGTGCCTGGGGGGAGCAGTACTTC,CAWGEQYF
TRBV6-5,16,TRBJ2-3,.,.,TGTGCCAGCAGTTACTCGGAAGCGCGGGGCACAGATACGCAGTATTTT,CASSYSEARGTDTQYF
TRBV30,13,TRBJ2-7,.,many,TGTGCCTGGAATGGCGGGGTGTACTACGAGCAGTACTTC,CAWNGGVYYEQYF
TRBV30,18,TRBJ1-2,TRBD1,.,TGTGCCTGGAGTGCCATCGATCCCGGGACAGAAAATAACTATGGCTACACCTTC,CAWSAIDPGTENNYGYTF
TRBV18,11,TRBJ2-5,.,many,TGTGCCAGCTCACCAGAGGAGACCCAGTACTTC,CASSPEETQYF
TRBV6-1,16,TRBJ2-5,TRBD2,few,TGTGCCAGCAGTGTCACCGGGACTAGCGGGAGTGAGACCCAGTACTTC,CASSVTGTSGSETQYF
TRBV11-2,17,TRBJ2-7,TRBD2,few,TGTGCCAGCAGCTTAGTTACTACTAGCGGGAGCTTCTACGAGCAGTACTTC,CASSLVTTSGSFYEQYF
TRBV29-1,15,TRBJ2-1,TRBD2,few,TGCAGCGCCGGACTAGCGGGAGGGCCTTACAATGAGCAGTTCTTC,CSAGLAGGPYNEQFF
TRBV7-9,15,TRBJ1-2,TRBD1,few,TGTGCCAGCAGCGAATCCAGGGGGAACGTTAATGGCTACACCTTC,CASSESRGNVNGYTF
TRBV10-3,14,TRBJ1-5,.,.,TGTGCCACCGCCCCCGGACAGCCGAATCAGCCCCAGCATTTT,CATAPGQPNQPQHF
TRBV30,13,TRBJ1-2,.,.,TGTGCCTGGGACGATGTAGGGACTGAAGGCTACACCTTC,CAWDDVGTEGYTF
TRBV28,12,TRBJ1-5,.,many,TGTGCCAGCAAACTGTTCAATCAGCCCCAGCATTTT,CASKLFNQPQHF
TRBV6-1,9,TRBJ2-3,.,.,TGTGCCACCCGAGATACGCAGTATTTT,CATRDTQYF